Below, one T cell receptor (beta chain) is given with its context. Its antigen is currently unknown. CDR3 length: 16 residues. The germline gives CDR1 SGHRS, CDR2 YFSETQ. V lost 5 bases and J lost 1; bases outside the gene matches: 10. This sample is part of a study of OX40 agonist ivuxolimab in advanced cancers. Overall study context: While on treatment, patients had intravenous ivuxolimab at 0.01 to 10 mg/kg every 2 weeks.

Profiled with immunoSEQ multiplex PCR; TCRdb holds only in-frame clones, not every one. The sample carries 55,000 to 75,000 clones, 75% to 90% recorded once. Peripheral blood came from all dose cohorts at three timepoints. Overall study findings and caveats: Some nonresponders likewise displayed low normalized T-cell clonal expansion. CD8+ T cells averaged more expanded clones than CD4+.

Sequenced here: CD4+ or CD8+ T cells sorted from blood, sampled in a trial of the OX40 agonist ivuxolimab. V is TRBV5-1 and J is TRBJ2-3; 7 bases are a match to TRBD2. This receptor was taken from an adult with an advanced solid tumor such as melanoma, head and neck, liver or kidney cancer. The CDR3, as DNA: TGCGCCAGCAGTCCAGCAAGTCTAGCGGGCACAGATACGCAGTATTTT. Translating gives CASSPASLAGTDTQYF.